This T cell receptor (beta chain) was sequenced for a study of technical replicates of blood from a few donors. This CDR3 is built from 14 residues. The V end was cut by 5 bases, the J end by 3 bases, with 14 bases between. CDR1 and CDR2 (germline): SEHNR, FQNEAQ (reference sequence). The table came from immunoSEQ multiplex PCR; TCRdb's copy has only in-frame clones and leaves some out. The profile covers about 100,000 clones, with roughly 96% appearing a single time and less than 0.45% taken by the ten largest. The origin of this receptor is a human donor in good health. The chain uses TRBV7-9 and TRBJ2-7; D might be TRBD1 (6 bases). Input material: T cells isolated from PBMCs. CDR3 sequence reads: CASSRGGFSYEQYF. Here the CDR3 DNA reads TGTGCCAGCAGCCGAGGGGGATTTAGCTACGAGCAGTACTTC.